A single sample is the source of the 26 T cell receptor beta chains below, sequenced in a study of beta chain features in type 1 diabetes. Whole-study results and caveats: All four CD4+ subsets from Type 1 diabetes patients carried moderately but significantly shorter TCRB CDR3s.

For these TCRs, the target antigens are not known. Expressed TCRB transcripts were sequenced, since all the RNA that had been isolated was reverse transcribed. The assay was immunoSEQ multiplex PCR, and TCRdb's table has in-frame clones only and misses some. The top ten hold over 2% of the sample, which has over 100,000 clones, 16% seen once. Material: central memory CD4+ T cells from blood. These receptors were obtained from a man aged 25 to 40 with type 1 diabetes.

The chain recombines TRBV27 with TRBJ2-7; TRBD1 matches at 9 bases. The length of the CDR3 is 14 residues. Trimming cost V 4 bases and J 6 bases; bases outside gene matches: 7. Germline lookup yields CDR1 MNHEY and CDR2 SMNVEV (reference sequence). CDR3 residues: CASSYQQGAGEQYF. In DNA, the CDR3 is TGTGCCAGCAGTTACCAACAGGGGGCGGGCGAGCAGTACTTC.

This clone was observed a handful of times. The CDR3 coding sequence is TGTGCCAGCAGCCCGGACAGGGTGAGGCTTAATGAGCAGTTCTTC. Its translation is CASSPDRVRLNEQFF. The V call is TRBV7-9, the J call TRBJ2-1, with 8 bases matching TRBD1. V lost 5 bases, J lost 7 bases, and 10 bases stayed unmatched. The CDR3 loop spans 15 amino acids. The V gene's germline CDR1 is SEHNR and CDR2 FQNEAQ (reference sequence).

The CDR3 DNA is TGTGCCAGCAGTACGAACCGGGACAGTTCCCCCGTAACCTTC. This gives the protein CASSTNRDSSPVTF. This chain links TRBV28 with TRBJ1-2, with TRBD1 matching over 7 bases. CDR3 length: 14 residues. Losses at the gene ends were 5 bases for V and 14 bases for J; bases not matched to a gene: 17. Germline V gene sequence: CDR1 MDHEN, CDR2 SYDVKM.

The J gene is TRBJ1-1, the V gene TRBV18, with 7 positions matching TRBD1. The junction had 5 bases not matched to a gene; V was cut back by 3 bases and J by 1 base. The germline gives CDR1 KGHSH, CDR2 LQKENI. The CDR3 sequence is 15 residues long. In nucleotides, the CDR3 is TGTGCCAGCTCACCGACAGGGATGGGGAACACTGAAGCTTTCTTT. Amino acids: CASSPTGMGNTEAFF.

Only a few counts were recorded for this clone. The genes are TRBV18 and TRBJ2-6; TRBD1 aligns across 10 bases. Germline V CDR1 and CDR2: KGHSH, LQKENI. This CDR3 has 17 amino acids. Losses at the gene ends were 4 bases for V and 0 bases for J; bases not matched to a gene: 3. The CDR3 reads CASSRGQGTSGANVLTF. The CDR3 coding sequence is TGTGCCAGCTCACGGGGACAGGGGACCTCTGGGGCCAACGTCCTGACTTTC.

The sample holds a few counts of this clone. The genes are TRBV7-9 and TRBJ1-2; perhaps TRBD1 as D (5 bases). The CDR3 sequence is 14 residues long. Trimming shortened V by 5 bases and J by 8 bases, and 18 bases separated the two germline ends. The germline V gene encodes CDR1 SEHNR and CDR2 FQNEAQ (reference sequence). The CDR3 DNA follows: TGTGCCAGCAGCGTTGGTGGGGCAGGTGGCGGCTACACCTTC. Its protein product is CASSVGGAGGGYTF.

CDR3 nucleotides: TGTGCCAGCAGAAGAGCCGGGAGTCAAGATACGCAGTATTTT. Amino acid sequence: CASRRAGSQDTQYF. The chain uses TRBV2 and TRBJ2-3; TRBD2 might be the D (6 bases). CDR3 length: 14 amino acids. V was pared by 6 bases and J by 5 bases, with 15 bases between. The germline V gene encodes CDR1 SNHLY and CDR2 FYNNEI.

The CDR3 loop reads CAISVLGNEQYF. The CDR3, as DNA: TGTGCCATCAGTGTCCTAGGGAACGAGCAGTACTTC. V usage is TRBV10-3 and J usage is TRBJ2-7; D is unclear. V lost 4 bases to trimming and J lost 5 bases, with 9 bases between them. The germline V gene has CDR1 ENHRY and CDR2 SYGVKD. CDR3 length equals 12 residues.

CDR3 residues: CASSPEGSYEQYF. CDR3 coding DNA: TGTGCCAGCTCACCGGAGGGCTCCTACGAGCAGTACTTC. The chain carries TRBV18 and TRBJ2-7; D is possibly TRBD2 (6 bases). Germline V lookup: CDR1 KGHSH, CDR2 LQKENI. V dropped 3 bases and J dropped 0 bases, with 6 bases sitting between them. There are 13 residues in the CDR3.

This clone was observed a handful of times. V and J are TRBV2 and TRBJ2-7, with D maybe TRBD1 (5 bases). The CDR3 runs 11 residues. Germline V gene sequence: CDR1 SNHLY, CDR2 FYNNEI. Between the trimmed V and J ends, which lost 4 bases and 4 bases, there was a span of 5 bases. The CDR3 spells CASSGQYEQYF. The CDR3 coding sequence is TGTGCCAGCAGTGGACAGTACGAGCAGTACTTC.

This clone appeared many times. The V and J genes are TRBV6-5 and TRBJ2-1; 7 bases agree with TRBD2. J gave up 9 bases and V 2 bases, and 7 bases lay outside the gene matches. In germline, CDR1 is MNHEY, CDR2 SVGAGI. The CDR3 runs to 14 residues. In DNA, the CDR3 is TGTGCCAGCAGTTACCCCGCGGGGGTCGGTGAGCAGTTCTTC. Encoded protein: CASSYPAGVGEQFF.

This clone was seen only a few times. This is likely an artifact of a read error, given a far larger clone one base away. The rearrangement uses TRBV29-1 and TRBJ1-3; TRBD1 is a possible D gene (5 bases). This CDR3 contains 14 residues. V was pared by 8 bases and J by 0 bases, with 14 bases between. Germline CDR1 is SQVTM and CDR2 is ANQGSEA. CDR3 sequence reads: CSSGGTYSGNTIYF. The CDR3 DNA is TGCAGCTCGGGGGGAACCTACTCTGGAAACACCATATATTTT.

The rearrangement joins TRBV6-5 to TRBJ2-5; 7 nucleotides line up with TRBD1. Looked up from germline, CDR1 is MNHEY and CDR2 is SVGAGI. CDR3 size: 14 residues. V was clipped by 7 bases and J by 2 bases; unmatched bases: 7. In nucleotides, the CDR3 is TGTGCCAGCACCACGAGGGGACAGCAAGAGACCCAGTACTTC. Residues: CASTTRGQQETQYF.

The chain has TRBV4-1 and TRBJ2-5, with 11 nucleotides matching TRBD1. The end of the DNA fits TRBJ2-7 better, so the J call may be wrong. CDR1 is MGHRA and CDR2 is YSYEKL in the germline V gene. The CDR3 has 15 residues. CDR3 amino acids: CASSQGTGGTYEQYF. CDR3 in DNA: TGCGCCAGCAGCCAGGGGACAGGGGGTACTTACGAGCAGTACTTC.

The J gene is TRBJ2-1, the V gene TRBV7-2; D perhaps matches TRBD2 (5 bases). Germline-derived CDR1 and CDR2 are SGHTA and FQGNSA. The CDR3 has 15 residues. V was pared by 5 bases and J by 6 bases, with 17 bases between. The chain's CDR3 is CASSPASPDLNEQFF. CDR3 DNA sequence: TGTGCCAGCAGCCCCGCTAGCCCGGACCTCAATGAGCAGTTCTTC.

This clone was observed a few times. This sequence joins TRBV25-1 and TRBJ1-3; weak D call: TRBD1 (5 bases). Trimming stripped 2 bases from V and 2 bases from J, with 10 bases between. CDR1 is MGHDK, CDR2 SYGVNS, per germline. This CDR3 spans 15 amino acids. The CDR3 spells CASSEPGITGNTIYF. The DNA of the CDR3 is TGTGCCAGCAGTGAACCAGGGATCACTGGAAACACCATATATTTT. Full variable domain (remainder filled in from reference TRBV25-1 and TRBJ1-3): EADIYQTPRYLVIGTGKKITLECSQTMGHDKMYWYQQDPGMELHLIHYSYGVNSTEKGDLSSESTVSRIRTEHFPLTLESARPSHTSQYLCASSEPGITGNTIYFGEGSWLTVV.

This clone showed up just a few times. The V gene is TRBV4-3, the J gene TRBJ2-4, with D maybe TRBD2 (7 bases). CDR3 length equals 16 residues. Germline V gives CDR1 LGHNA, CDR2 YSLEER. With 0 bases removed from V and 7 bases from J, the gap between germline ends came to 16 bases. The CDR3 protein is CASSQDRAGARNIQYF. The CDR3 DNA is TGCGCCAGCAGCCAAGATCGGGCGGGGGCGAGGAACATTCAGTACTTC.

This clone was observed a few times. This sequence joins TRBV5-1 and TRBJ2-7; no clear D gene. CDR1 is SGHRS, CDR2 YFSETQ, per germline. Trimming stripped 2 bases from V and 2 bases from J, with 14 bases between. The CDR3 is made up of 15 amino acids. CDR3 nucleotide sequence: TGCGCCAGCAGCTTCTCCTTGACGGGTACCTACGAGCAGTACTTC. Its protein product is CASSFSLTGTYEQYF.

The chain joins TRBV5-1 to TRBJ1-6; a weak D match, TRBD1 (5 bases). The germline V and J ends were trimmed by 4 bases and 7 bases, with 18 bases remaining between them. Per the germline V gene, CDR1 is SGHRS and CDR2 is YFSETQ. This CDR3 is built from 16 residues. The CDR3 DNA reads TGCGCCAGCAGCCGTCAGCCGACAGCGAACAATTCACCCCTCCACTTT. Translation: CASSRQPTANNSPLHF.

V and J are TRBV6-5 and TRBJ2-6, with no clear D. This CDR3 is 16 amino acids long. V gave up 3 bases and J gave up 0 bases, with 9 bases separating them. Per germline, CDR1 MNHEY and CDR2 SVGAGI. This chain's CDR3 is CASSYRGSSGANVLTF. The CDR3 DNA reads TGTGCCAGCAGTTATCGCGGAAGCTCTGGGGCCAACGTCCTGACTTTC.

Worth noting for this clone: Additional DNA sequences in this sample encode the identical CDR3. CDR3 in DNA: TGTGCCAGCAGTTCACAGACCTACGAGCAGTACTTC. It translates to CASSSQTYEQYF. The V and J genes are TRBV28 and TRBJ2-7, with D unclear. CDR1 MDHEN and CDR2 SYDVKM come from the germline V gene. The CDR3 totals 12 residues. Trimming cost V 4 bases and J 2 bases, with 6 bases left between them.

This clone was seen more than once but under ten times. Since the CDR3 does not end with the conserved phenylalanine or tryptophan, this likely comes from a read error. The rearrangement uses TRBV30 and TRBJ1-2; D gene unclear. V was shortened by 0 bases and J by 8 bases, with 10 bases between the two germline ends. CDR1 and CDR2 from the germline V gene are GTSNPN and SVGIG (reference sequence). This CDR3 has 12 residues. CDR3 DNA sequence: TGTGCCTGGAGTGTAAAATATTCGGGCTACACCCTC. The encoded protein is CAWSVKYSGYTL.

The chain joins TRBV7-9 to TRBJ1-1; maybe TRBD1 (6 bases). The V and J ends lost 1 base and 4 bases respectively, with 10 bases between them. The germline V gene encodes CDR1 SEHNR and CDR2 FQNEAQ (reference sequence). The CDR3 contains 14 residues. The CDR3 spells CASSLDGRGTEAFF. The CDR3 nucleotides are TGTGCCAGCAGCTTAGACGGCAGGGGCACTGAAGCTTTCTTT. Variable domain in full (rest from reference TRBV7-9 and TRBJ1-1): DTGVSQNPRHKITKRGQNVTFRCDPISEHNRLYWYRQTLGQGPEFLTYFQNEAQLEKSRLLSDRFSAERPKGSFSTLEIQRTEQGDSAMYLCASSLDGRGTEAFFGQGTRLTVV.

This sequence joins TRBV7-6 and TRBJ2-3; possible D gene TRBD2, 5 bases. The germline gives CDR1 SGHVS, CDR2 FNYEAQ. The CDR3 runs to 16 residues. Trimming took off 1 base at V and 0 bases at J, with 11 bases between the two ends. In DNA, the CDR3 is TGTGCCAGCAGCTTAGGGGGAGAGAGGAGCACAGATACGCAGTATTTT. Translating it yields CASSLGGERSTDTQYF.

Turning to this clone: This specimen includes other DNA sequences encoding the same CDR3. J is TRBJ2-5 and V is TRBV5-1; D not resolved. V was cut by 1 base and J by 4 bases, with 2 bases left in between. The CDR3 is made up of 11 amino acids. Germline-derived CDR1 and CDR2 are SGHRS and YFSETQ. CDR3 DNA sequence: TGCGCCAGCAGCTTGAGAGAGACCCAGTACTTC. It yields the protein CASSLRETQYF.

This chain connects TRBV4-3 to TRBJ2-1; D may be TRBD2 (5 bases). The CDR3 loop spans 15 amino acids. Germline V gene sequence: CDR1 LGHNA, CDR2 YSLEER. The V end lost 4 bases, the J end lost 0 bases, and 10 bases lay between the germline ends. The CDR3 DNA reads TGCGCCAGCAGCCGTGGAGGAGGCTCCTACAATGAGCAGTTCTTC. Translating gives CASSRGGGSYNEQFF.